Listed here are 19 T cell receptor beta chains from one sample, sequenced in a study of CD8+ T cells in alopecia areata. RNA extraction and reverse transcription yielded cDNA as sequencing template. This table comes from immunoSEQ multiplex PCR, and its TCRdb copy is limited to in-frame clones, with some not included. The sample shows more than 110,000 clones, 82% of them seen only once. Specified treatment: oral pan-JAK inhibitor, 5-10 mg twice daily. This specimen was CD8+ T cells sorted from blood, taken at week 4, from a patient treated with tofacitinib. These receptors came from a human donor with alopecia areata.

This clone was picked up a small number of times. The chain is built from TRBV6-5 and TRBJ1-2; maybe TRBD1 (5 bases). Trimming pared 2 bases from V and 4 bases from J, leaving 5 bases between. This CDR3 is 12 amino acids long. Germline CDR1 and CDR2: MNHEY and SVGAGI. CDR3 coding DNA: TGTGCCAGCAGTTACCAGGGCTATGGCTACACCTTC. This encodes CASSYQGYGYTF.

This rearrangement joins TRBV6-5 to TRBJ1-1; weak D call: TRBD1 (6 bases). The V gene lost 2 bases and the J gene lost 10 bases, with 11 bases spanning the gap. The length of the CDR3 is 12 residues. In germline, CDR1 is MNHEY, CDR2 SVGAGI. CDR3 sequence (DNA): TGTGCCAGCAGTTACCCAGGGGCGACAGCTTTCTTT. It encodes CASSYPGATAFF.

V is TRBV29-1 and J is TRBJ1-2; D gene ambiguous. CDR1 and CDR2 from the germline V gene are SQVTM and ANQGSEA. Trimming left V 2 bases short and J 10 bases short, with 17 bases between. This CDR3 is 13 amino acids long. Here the CDR3 DNA reads TGCAGCGTTGAACCGGACGGGTGGCAGGACTACACCTTC. Its translation is CSVEPDGWQDYTF.

This clone has just a few counts. The chain employs TRBV7-2 and TRBJ1-5; 8 bases line up with TRBD1. CDR1 and CDR2 (germline): SGHTA, FQGNSA. Unmatched junction bases numbered 6, after V lost 1 base and J lost 4 bases. The length of the CDR3 is 16 residues. The CDR3 region is CASSLGTGNSNQPQHF. CDR3 bases: TGTGCCAGCAGCTTAGGGACAGGGAACTCGAATCAGCCCCAGCATTTT.

The chain combines TRBV2 with TRBJ2-1; D could derive from TRBD1 or TRBD2 (5 bases each). V was trimmed by 8 bases and J by 4 bases, leaving 15 bases between them. The CDR3 runs 14 residues. CDR1 is SNHLY, CDR2 FYNNEI, per germline. This chain's CDR3 is CASPGDGGYNEQFF. The CDR3 DNA is TGTGCCAGCCCCGGGGACGGCGGGTACAATGAGCAGTTCTTC.

This clone showed up just once. The chain carries TRBV29-1 and TRBJ2-5, with TRBD2 matching over 10 bases. This CDR3 region has 16 residues. Looked up from germline, CDR1 is SQVTM and CDR2 is ANQGSEA. The trim removed 0 bases at V and 9 bases at J, leaving 13 bases unmatched. The CDR3 DNA is TGCAGCGTTGAAGATCGTCTAGCGGGGGATCCATGGGCCCAGTACTTC. The encoded protein is CSVEDRLAGDPWAQYF.

CDR3 in amino acids: CASSLWINTEAFF. The CDR3 DNA follows: TGTGCCAGCAGCCTCTGGATCAACACTGAAGCTTTCTTT. This sequence joins TRBV7-2 and TRBJ1-1; the D is unclear. CDR3 size: 13 residues. Germline CDR1 reads SGHTA; CDR2 reads FQGNSA. V shed 5 bases and J shed 2 bases, with 9 bases lying between them.

The chain combines TRBV9 with TRBJ2-3; TRBD2 matches at 9 bases. Losses at the gene ends were 0 bases for V and 1 base for J; bases not matched to a gene: 0. Germline V gene sequence: CDR1 SGDLS, CDR2 YYNGEE. CDR3 length: 15 amino acids. The DNA of the CDR3 is TGTGCCAGCAGCGTAGTAGCGGGGGGCACAGATACGCAGTATTTT. Translating it yields CASSVVAGGTDTQYF. The full variable domain, its missing parts supplied by reference TRBV9 and TRBJ2-3, is DSGVTQTPKHLITATGQRVTLRCSPRSGDLSVYWYQQSLDQGLQFLIQYYNGEERAKGNILERFSAQQFPDLHSELNLSSLELGDSALYFCASSVVAGGTDTQYFGPGTRLTVL.

The chain joins TRBV4-3 to TRBJ2-7; D remains ambiguous. Germline V lookup: CDR1 LGHNA, CDR2 YSLEER. The CDR3 runs to 14 residues. V lost 0 bases and J 2 bases, leaving 8 bases between the germline ends. The CDR3: CASSQEKGPYEQYF. The CDR3 DNA reads as TGCGCCAGCAGCCAAGAGAAGGGTCCCTACGAGCAGTACTTC.

The rearrangement joins TRBV7-8 to TRBJ2-5, with D unclear. Germline V lookup: CDR1 SGHVS, CDR2 FQNEAQ. V was clipped by 2 bases and J by 5 bases, with 3 bases between them. There are 11 residues in the CDR3. CDR3 protein: CASSLMETQYF. CDR3 DNA sequence: TGTGCCAGCAGCTTAATGGAGACCCAGTACTTC.

The J gene is TRBJ2-1, the V gene TRBV5-1; TRBD2 matches at 8 bases. Germline lookup yields CDR1 SGHRS and CDR2 YFSETQ. The V gene end was trimmed by 9 bases and the J gene end by 2 bases; junction bases not matched to a gene: 10. This CDR3 comprises 15 residues. Here the CDR3 reads CATTREGGAYNEQFF. The CDR3 DNA sequence: TGCGCCACCACCCGGGAGGGGGGCGCCTACAATGAGCAGTTCTTC. Full variable domain (rest looked up from reference TRBV5-1 and TRBJ2-1): KAGVTQTPRYLIKTRGQQVTLSCSPISGHRSVSWYQQTPGQGLQFLFEYFSETQRNKGNFPGRFSGRQFSNSRSEMNVSTLELGDSALYLCATTREGGAYNEQFFGPGTRLTVL.

The J gene is TRBJ2-7, the V gene TRBV29-1, with D perhaps TRBD1 (6 bases). Germline loops: CDR1 SQVTM, CDR2 ANQGSEA. V lost 4 bases and J 3 bases, leaving 16 bases between the germline ends. This CDR3 has 14 residues. CDR3 DNA: TGCAGCGTTGGCCCCGGCAACAGGGACTACGAGCAGTACTTC. Translated: CSVGPGNRDYEQYF.

The rearrangement links TRBV4-1 to TRBJ1-5; 7 bases are shared with TRBD1. The V gene end was trimmed by 2 bases and the J gene end by 4 bases; junction bases not matched to a gene: 5. This CDR3 region has 15 residues. Per germline, CDR1 MGHRA and CDR2 YSYEKL. CDR3 sequence reads: CASSQRQGTNQPQHF. In DNA, the CDR3 is TGCGCCAGCAGCCAAAGACAGGGAACAAATCAGCCCCAGCATTTT.

V and J are TRBV4-3 and TRBJ2-5, with a tentative D call TRBD2 (6 bases). CDR3 length: 15 amino acids. Trimming removed 1 base at V and 2 bases at J, with 11 bases between. Germline V gene sequence: CDR1 LGHNA, CDR2 YSLEER. This chain's CDR3 is CASSQGGRGQETQYF. The CDR3 DNA sequence: TGCGCCAGCAGCCAAGGGGGACGGGGGCAAGAGACCCAGTACTTC.

This clone has a handful of counts. J is TRBJ2-3 and V is TRBV29-1; 9 nucleotides match TRBD2. CDR1 and CDR2 (germline): SQVTM, ANQGSEA. The CDR3 is made up of 13 amino acids. V trimming: 8 bases; J trimming: 4 bases; junction bases outside the gene matches: 7. This CDR3 is CSFSGGQADTQYF. The CDR3 nucleotides are TGCAGCTTTAGCGGGGGCCAAGCAGATACGCAGTATTTT.

The rearrangement links TRBV30 to TRBJ2-5; 8 bases align to TRBD1. The last part of the DNA fits TRBJ2-7 better; the J call may be wrong. From germline, CDR1 is GTSNPN and CDR2 SVGIG (reference sequence). The CDR3 is made up of 15 amino acids. CDR3 nucleotides: TGTGCCTACCGGACAGGGAGCGGACGGGTCTACGAGCAGTACTTC. This codes for CAYRTGSGRVYEQYF.

The chain couples TRBV7-8 to TRBJ2-7, with a weak D call TRBD1 (5 bases). With 4 bases removed from V and 2 bases from J, the gap between germline ends came to 12 bases. In germline, CDR1 is SGHVS, CDR2 FQNEAQ. The CDR3 runs to 14 residues. CDR3 sequence (DNA): TGTGCCAGCAGCTCAAGTCCAGGGCCCTACGAGCAGTACTTC. Translated: CASSSSPGPYEQYF.

V usage is TRBV11-2 and J usage is TRBJ2-1, with 10 nucleotides matching TRBD1. The J segment lost 4 bases and the V segment lost 5 bases, leaving 5 bases of the junction unmatched. Germline CDR1 reads SGHAT; CDR2 reads FQNNGV. The CDR3 contains 15 residues. CDR3 region: CASSARDRGYNEQFF. CDR3 in DNA: TGTGCCAGCAGCGCCCGGGACAGGGGTTACAATGAGCAGTTCTTC. Filled out from reference TRBV11-2 and TRBJ2-1, the complete variable domain reads EAGVAQSPRYKIIEKRQSVAFWCNPISGHATLYWYQQILGQGPKLLIQFQNNGVVDDSQLPKDRFSAERLKGVDSTLKIQPAKLEDSAVYLCASSARDRGYNEQFFGPGTRLTVL.

This rearrangement joins TRBV11-2 to TRBJ2-7; a weak D match, TRBD1 (5 bases). This CDR3 is built from 12 residues. Trimming removed 3 bases from V and 6 bases from J, with 9 bases in between. Germline CDR1 reads SGHAT; CDR2 reads FQNNGV. This CDR3 reads CASSFQGSEQYF. The CDR3, as DNA: TGTGCCAGCAGCTTTCAGGGATCCGAGCAGTACTTC.